These 18 T cell receptor beta chains were sequenced from one sample in a study of cytomegalovirus exposure and HLA in healthy donors. The study ran its PCR with 60 Vbeta and 13 Jbeta primers. Clones were sequenced by immunoSEQ multiplex PCR, and TCRdb holds only the in-frame ones, with some missing. This table holds roughly 200,000 clones, under 85% found once. Material: PBMCs. Receptors originate from a male donor in good health and CMV-seronegative.

This clone was counted only a few times. The identical CDR3 is also encoded by other nucleotide sequences in the sample. The gene calls are TRBV6-6 and TRBJ2-3; tentatively, D is TRBD1 (6 bases). The CDR3 loop spans 12 amino acids. Trimming removed 6 bases from V and 4 bases from J, with 8 bases in between. CDR1 is MNHNY and CDR2 is SVGAGI in the germline V gene (reference sequence). CDR3 sequence: CASSPGADTQYF. Here the CDR3 DNA reads TGTGCCAGCAGCCCAGGGGCAGATACGCAGTATTTT.

The J gene is TRBJ2-3, the V gene TRBV10-3; D remains unclear. Trimming took off 10 bases at V and 2 bases at J, with 13 bases between the two ends. The CDR3 length is 13 residues. Germline V gene sequence: CDR1 ENHRY, CDR2 SYGVKD. CDR3 region: CATTALNTDTQYF. CDR3 DNA sequence: TGTGCCACCACGGCACTAAACACAGATACGCAGTATTTT.

The V and J genes are TRBV4-1 and TRBJ2-1; 7 bases align to TRBD2. CDR3 length equals 17 residues. CDR1 is MGHRA and CDR2 is YSYEKL in the germline V gene. V trimming: 4 bases; J trimming: 4 bases; junction bases outside the gene matches: 13. CDR3 in DNA: TGCGCCAGCAGCCGAGACACTACTAGCGCACTATACAATGAGCAGTTCTTC. Residues: CASSRDTTSALYNEQFF.

This clone was observed a handful of times. This chain connects TRBV25-1 to TRBJ1-1; D may be TRBD1 (5 bases). The CDR3 loop spans 17 amino acids. CDR1 and CDR2 from the germline V gene are MGHDK and SYGVNS. V was shortened by 1 base and J by 0 bases, with 15 bases between the two germline ends. The CDR3 DNA reads as TGTGCCAGCAGTGAATGGGCAAGGGGCGTTGTGAACACTGAAGCTTTCTTT. It specifies CASSEWARGVVNTEAFF.

J is TRBJ1-5 and V is TRBV7-6; 7 bases are shared with TRBD1. Germline-derived CDR1 and CDR2 are SGHVS and FNYEAQ. This CDR3 is built from 14 residues. V shed 5 bases and J 6 bases; nucleotides not matched to a gene: 7. The CDR3 DNA reads as TGTGCCAGCAGCGCCCAAGGGGGCGGTCAGCCCCAGCATTTT. Residues: CASSAQGGGQPQHF.

This clone was detected only a few times. This chain joins TRBV9 and TRBJ2-1; perhaps TRBD2 as D (5 bases). The V end lost 1 base, the J end lost 7 bases, and 12 bases lay between the germline ends. Per germline, CDR1 SGDLS and CDR2 YYNGEE. There are 14 residues in the CDR3. CDR3 DNA: TGTGCCAGCAGCGTAAGGCCGGGGTGGAATGAGCAGTTCTTC. Its protein product is CASSVRPGWNEQFF. Complete variable domain (other parts from reference TRBV9 and TRBJ2-1): DSGVTQTPKHLITATGQRVTLRCSPRSGDLSVYWYQQSLDQGLQFLIQYYNGEERAKGNILERFSAQQFPDLHSELNLSSLELGDSALYFCASSVRPGWNEQFFGPGTRLTVL.

The rearrangement uses TRBV28 and TRBJ1-5; no clear D. This CDR3 is 12 amino acids long. Deletions cut 2 bases from V and 7 bases from J, with 6 bases between. The germline V gene encodes CDR1 MDHEN and CDR2 SYDVKM. The CDR3 is CASSLTNQPQHF. DNA of the CDR3: TGTGCCAGCAGTTTAACTAACCAGCCCCAGCATTTT. The whole variable domain, filled in from reference TRBV28 and TRBJ1-5, reads DVKVTQSSRYLVKRTGEKVFLECVQDMDHENMFWYRQDPGLGLRLIYFSYDVKMKEKGDIPEGYSVSREKKERFSLILESASTNQTSMYLCASSLTNQPQHFGDGTRLSIL.

The V call is TRBV27, the J call TRBJ1-2; D remains unclear. V was shortened by 8 bases and J by 2 bases, with 6 bases between the two germline ends. This CDR3 has 11 residues. The germline V gene has CDR1 MNHEY and CDR2 SMNVEV (reference sequence). The DNA for the CDR3 is TGTGCCAGCGGCCCGAACTATGGCTACACCTTC. This encodes CASGPNYGYTF.

The genes are TRBV9 and TRBJ2-2; TRBD2 aligns across 8 bases. V trimming: 2 bases; J trimming: 5 bases; junction bases outside the gene matches: 8. The CDR3 totals 16 residues. Germline CDR1 and CDR2: SGDLS and YYNGEE. The CDR3 DNA sequence: TGTGCCAGCAGCGTTTCGGGGGGGCCCGGGACCGGGGAGCTGTTTTTT. Its protein is CASSVSGGPGTGELFF. Using reference TRBV9 and TRBJ2-2 for the parts outside the CDR3, the full variable domain is DSGVTQTPKHLITATGQRVTLRCSPRSGDLSVYWYQQSLDQGLQFLIQYYNGEERAKGNILERFSAQQFPDLHSELNLSSLELGDSALYFCASSVSGGPGTGELFFGEGSRLTVL.

This clone was seen more than once but under ten times. The chain combines TRBV19 with TRBJ2-1; 9 bases fit TRBD2. From germline, CDR1 is LNHDA and CDR2 SQIVND (reference sequence). The V and J ends lost 2 bases and 1 base, in that order; junction bases with no gene match: 6. CDR3 length: 17 residues. For the CDR3, the DNA is TGTGCCAGTAGTATAAGTGGTAGCGGGAGATCCTACAATGAGCAGTTCTTC. Translated, it gives CASSISGSGRSYNEQFF.

The chain carries TRBV6-5 and TRBJ1-2; TRBD1 is a possible D gene (5 bases). Germline loops: CDR1 MNHEY, CDR2 SVGAGI. There are 14 residues in the CDR3. The V end lost 5 bases, the J end lost 6 bases, and 16 bases lay between the germline ends. The CDR3 protein is CASSERQGLDGYTF. Here the CDR3 DNA reads TGTGCCAGCAGTGAAAGGCAGGGTCTTGATGGCTACACCTTC.

In its sample, this clone was seen a few times. CDR3 in amino acids: CASSHLSRGNEQFF. CDR3 in DNA: TGCGCCAGCAGCCACCTCTCAAGGGGCAATGAGCAGTTCTTC. The chain joins TRBV4-1 to TRBJ2-1; D possibly corresponds to TRBD1 (5 bases). Germline CDR1 and CDR2: MGHRA and YSYEKL. Trimming shortened V by 3 bases and J by 6 bases, and 12 bases separated the two germline ends. The CDR3 totals 14 residues.

The V and J genes are TRBV14 and TRBJ2-7, with D unclear. The CDR3 runs to 12 residues. CDR1 and CDR2 from the germline V gene are SGHDN and FVKESK. V was clipped by 1 base and J by 3 bases, with 4 bases between them. The CDR3 DNA follows: TGTGCCAGCAGCCAAGTTTACTACGAGCAGTACTTC. Translation: CASSQVYYEQYF.

In the case of this clone: The junction departs from germline at one end; a sequencing error may be responsible. This chain links TRBV10-2 with TRBJ2-1; 10 positions match TRBD2. The CDR3 is made up of 13 amino acids. The germline V gene encodes CDR1 WSHSY and CDR2 SAAADI. The CDR3 nucleotides read TGCGCCAGCAGTGAAACGGGAAGCGGGGGGGCCCTCTTC. Its translation: CASSETGSGGALF.

The rearrangement uses TRBV11-1 and TRBJ2-7; no firm D call. The germline gives CDR1 SGHAT, CDR2 FQDESV (reference sequence). The CDR3 is 13 amino acids. Trimming stripped 5 bases from V and 4 bases from J, with 12 bases between. The CDR3 here is CASSLYRNYEQYF. In DNA form, the CDR3 reads TGTGCCAGCAGCCTATACCGCAATTACGAGCAGTACTTC.

This chain uses TRBV28 with TRBJ2-5; TRBD1 matches 9 bases. Germline V gene data show CDR1 as MDHEN and CDR2 as SYDVKM. The CDR3 extends over 13 amino acids. V lost 6 bases and J lost 11; bases outside the gene matches: 10. This CDR3 reads CASSPGTGREQYF. CDR3 in DNA: TGTGCCAGCAGCCCCGGGACAGGGCGAGAGCAGTACTTC.

This clone is a singleton in its sample. The gene calls are TRBV4-1 and TRBJ2-7; TRBD1 aligns across 9 bases. From germline, CDR1 is MGHRA and CDR2 YSYEKL. This CDR3 spans 15 amino acids. Trimming took 6 bases from V and 5 from J; bases not matched to a gene: 11. The CDR3 is CASRLIDRGIHEQYF. CDR3 bases: TGCGCCAGCAGGCTAATCGACAGGGGGATCCACGAGCAGTACTTC.

The chain couples TRBV7-9 to TRBJ1-5; D is possibly TRBD1 (5 bases). The CDR3 has 13 residues. The V end lost 4 bases, the J end lost 4 bases, and 8 bases lay between the germline ends. Looked up from germline, CDR1 is SEHNR and CDR2 is FQNEAQ (reference sequence). CDR3 loop: CASSSQENQPQHF. The CDR3, as DNA: TGTGCCAGCAGCTCACAGGAGAATCAGCCCCAGCATTTT.